The following is a TCR beta chain sequence with its context. Germline CDR1 is SGHTA and CDR2 is FQGNSA. The V end lost 3 bases, the J end lost 5 bases, and 7 bases lay between the germline ends. The CDR3 is 12 residues long. Seattle patient enrollment occurred during active infection, with longitudinal follow-up thereafter. This sample is drawn from a study of blood T cell repertoires in COVID-19. Study background: Sites in the United States, Italy and Spain provided acute and convalescent COVID-19 samples. Sources were T cells, B-cell-depleted T cells, or PBMCs; the material itself was cDNA or gDNA.

Methods used by the authors: Estimated nucleated cell counts came from reference gene primer amplification. Profiling relied on immunoSEQ multiplex PCR, and the TCRdb table lists in-frame clones only, not all of them. V, J and clone size derive from that table, while D and trimming were established from the DNA sequence. Of approximately 210,000 clones in the sample, around four fifths were seen once. The chain uses TRBV7-2 and TRBJ1-2; a possible D gene is TRBD1 (5 bases). This clonotype was sampled from a man between 60 and 75 years old with COVID-19, enrolled during active disease. The sequencing input was peripheral blood. DNA of the CDR3: TGTGCCAGCAGCTTCTCAGGGTATGGCTACACCTTC. Protein product: CASSFSGYGYTF.